These 31 T cell receptor beta chains were sequenced from one sample in a study of CD8 T cells in Susac syndrome (dated by TCRdb to the late 2010s). Libraries were built with the immunoSEQ multiplex PCR assay. RNA was extracted using the RNeasy kit, and roughly 0.45 to 1 microgram was reverse transcribed with random hexamers. Clones were called with MiXCR by TCRdb after fastp trimmed the public reads at Q25, and only in-frame beta chains were retained. Each record represents a unique CDR3 protein, reported with the most common genes and DNA among its rows. A total of about 60,000 distinct CDR3 sequences appear in this sample, over 85% of them only once. The ten most abundant clones make up about 0.61% of the sample. Sequenced sample: CD8+ T cells from PBMCs. Every receptor here comes from a human donor with multiple sclerosis.

This clonotype is a singleton in its sample. V usage is TRBV4-1 and J usage is TRBJ2-5; D may be TRBD2 (6 bases). The germline gives CDR1 MGHRA, CDR2 YSYEKL. The CDR3 totals 15 residues. Trimming left V 1 base short and J 3 bases short, with 12 bases between. The CDR3 loop reads CASSQAGAWEETQYF. CDR3 nucleotide sequence: TGCGCCAGCAGCCAAGCGGGAGCGTGGGAAGAGACCCAGTACTTC.

V and J are TRBV29-1 and TRBJ2-7; D may be TRBD1 or TRBD2 (5 bases each). V dropped 4 bases and J dropped 2 bases, with 12 bases sitting between them. CDR1 SQVTM and CDR2 ANQGSEA come from the germline V gene. The CDR3 is 13 amino acids. The DNA for the CDR3 is TGCAGCGTTGTTGGGACCAGGGCCTACGAGCAGTACTTC. It is translated as CSVVGTRAYEQYF.

This chain links TRBV6-6 with TRBJ2-1; D gene ambiguous. V shed 0 bases and J shed 13 bases, with 13 bases lying between them. The CDR3 runs 13 residues. Germline CDR1 and CDR2: MNHNY and SVGAGI (reference sequence). CDR3 protein: CASSYSILGSQFF. The DNA of the CDR3 is TGTGCCAGCAGTTACTCGATTCTGGGGTCACAGTTCTTC.

The DNA for the CDR3 is TGTGCCTGGGGGGACAGCTCCTACGAGCAGTACTTC. Protein product: CAWGDSSYEQYF. The chain employs TRBV30 and TRBJ2-7, with TRBD1 matching over 7 bases. The CDR3 length is 12 residues. With V trimmed by 5 bases and J by 0 bases, 1 base remained unmatched. Germline values: CDR1 GTSNPN, CDR2 SVGIG (reference sequence).

The chain joins TRBV5-6 to TRBJ1-1; TRBD1 is a possible D gene (5 bases). CDR1 SGHDT and CDR2 YYEEEE come from the germline V gene. The CDR3 has 16 residues. Deletions cut 3 bases from V and 6 bases from J, with 21 bases between. The CDR3 DNA sequence: TGTGCCAGCAGCTCTAAAGTCTTCGACAGAGCACCTGAAGCTTTCTTT. Translation gives CASSSKVFDRAPEAFF. The entire variable domain, with the rest obtained from reference TRBV5-6 and TRBJ1-1, is as follows: DAGVTQSPTHLIKTRGQQVTLRCSPKSGHDTVSWYQQALGQGPQFIFQYYEEEERQRGNFPDRFSGHQFPNYSSELNVNALLLGDSALYLCASSSKVFDRAPEAFFGQGTRLTVV.

This clonotype appeared a single time. The chain couples TRBV5-6 to TRBJ2-7; the D gene could be TRBD1 or TRBD2 (5 bases each). Trimming took off 4 bases at V and 6 bases at J, with 17 bases between the two ends. CDR3 length: 14 amino acids. Germline V gives CDR1 SGHDT, CDR2 YYEEEE. The CDR3 sequence: CASSGTSVALEQYF. The CDR3 DNA reads as TGTGCCAGCAGCGGGACCTCTGTAGCCCTCGAGCAGTACTTC. The entire variable domain, with the rest obtained from reference TRBV5-6 and TRBJ2-7, is as follows: DAGVTQSPTHLIKTRGQQVTLRCSPKSGHDTVSWYQQALGQGPQFIFQYYEEEERQRGNFPDRFSGHQFPNYSSELNVNALLLGDSALYLCASSGTSVALEQYFGPGTRLTVT.

The J gene is TRBJ2-7, the V gene TRBV12-3 or TRBV12-4, with D unresolved. Deletions cut 2 bases from V and 3 bases from J, with 8 bases between. The CDR3 spans 13 residues. CDR3 in DNA: TGTGCCAGCAGTTTAAAGGCCGGCTACGAGCAGTACTTC. This translates into CASSLKAGYEQYF.

This chain uses TRBV6-4 with TRBJ2-1; D is possibly TRBD2 (7 bases). CDR1 MRHNA and CDR2 SNTAGT come from the germline V gene. The V and J ends lost 0 bases and 6 bases respectively, with 12 bases between them. The CDR3 consists of 15 residues. The CDR3 protein is CASSDSERDTNEQFF. The DNA of the CDR3 is TGTGCCAGCAGTGACTCGGAGCGGGACACCAATGAGCAGTTCTTC.

The rearrangement joins TRBV29-1 to TRBJ2-7; 7 bases match TRBD2. Trimming took 3 bases from V and 2 from J; bases not matched to a gene: 7. In germline, CDR1 is SQVTM, CDR2 ANQGSEA. This CDR3 comprises 14 residues. The CDR3, as DNA: TGCAGCGTTGAGTGGGGGACTAACCCCTACGAGCAGTACTTC. It yields the protein CSVEWGTNPYEQYF.

The V gene is TRBV20-1, the J gene TRBJ1-2; D ambiguous. In germline, CDR1 is DFQATT, CDR2 SNEGSKA (reference sequence). CDR3 length: 12 residues. V gave up 2 bases and J gave up 4 bases, with 8 bases separating them. CDR3 loop: CSARPDFYGYTF. For the CDR3, the DNA is TGCAGTGCTAGACCGGATTTCTATGGCTACACCTTC.

J is TRBJ2-3 and V is TRBV6-4, with 11 bases that match TRBD2. Germline trimming cut 5 bases from V and 4 bases from J; bases unmatched to any gene: 5. The CDR3 totals 15 residues. Germline values: CDR1 MRHNA, CDR2 SNTAGT. The CDR3 DNA reads as TGTGCCAGCAGTTACGGGACTAGCGGCGCAGATACGCAGTATTTT. As protein: CASSYGTSGADTQYF.

The rearrangement uses TRBV15 and TRBJ2-3; TRBD1 matches at 8 bases. Germline CDR1 is LNHNV and CDR2 is YYDKDF (reference sequence). This CDR3 is built from 19 residues. J gave up 1 base and V 5 bases, and 17 bases lay outside the gene matches. For the CDR3, the DNA is TGTGCCACCAGCGGGGACAGGCCAAACCCTCGTGGGGGCACAGATACGCAGTATTTT. It encodes CATSGDRPNPRGGTDTQYF.

This chain connects TRBV15 to TRBJ2-7, with D perhaps matching TRBD1 or TRBD2 (5 bases each). CDR1 LNHNV and CDR2 YYDKDF come from the germline V gene (reference sequence). The CDR3 contains 15 residues. Trimming removed 0 bases from V and 6 bases from J, with 15 bases in between. CDR3 in DNA: TGTGCCACCAGCAGAGAGGGGGTAGGAACGGGCGAGCAGTACTTC. Translated: CATSREGVGTGEQYF.

In nucleotides, the CDR3 is TGTGCCAGCAGTGAAGCGGGGGGAGTACCCGGGGAGCTGTTTTTT. It translates to CASSEAGGVPGELFF. The chain couples TRBV2 to TRBJ2-2, with D maybe TRBD2 (6 bases). There are 15 residues in the CDR3. Germline assignment: CDR1 SNHLY and CDR2 FYNNEI. Trimming shortened V by 0 bases and J by 6 bases, and 11 bases separated the two germline ends.

The J gene is TRBJ1-1, the V gene TRBV27; TRBD1 is a possible D gene (6 bases). Germline assignment: CDR1 MNHEY and CDR2 SMNVEV (reference sequence). The CDR3 is 13 residues long. Trimming cost V 4 bases and J 1 base, with 7 bases left between them. CDR3 residues: CASSWTENTEAFF. The CDR3 coding sequence is TGTGCCAGCAGTTGGACAGAGAACACTGAAGCTTTCTTT.

The chain couples TRBV19 to TRBJ2-5; TRBD2 aligns across 8 bases. Germline V gives CDR1 LNHDA, CDR2 SQIVND (reference sequence). CDR3 size: 13 residues. Trimming removed 8 bases from V and 4 bases from J; junction bases left unmatched: 6. CDR3 DNA: TGTGCCAGTTCAGCGGGGGAAGGAGAGACCCAGTACTTC. Translated: CASSAGEGETQYF.

V usage is TRBV28 and J usage is TRBJ2-1; 10 nucleotides align to TRBD2. V was clipped by 3 bases and J by 8 bases; unmatched bases: 13. The CDR3 contains 17 residues. CDR1 and CDR2 from the germline V gene are MDHEN and SYDVKM. For the CDR3, the DNA is TGTGCCAGCAGTTTCGTTGACCCTCCTAGCGGGAGAGATGAGCAGTTCTTC. The encoded protein is CASSFVDPPSGRDEQFF. The full variable domain, rest sourced from reference TRBV28 and TRBJ2-1, is DVKVTQSSRYLVKRTGEKVFLECVQDMDHENMFWYRQDPGLGLRLIYFSYDVKMKEKGDIPEGYSVSREKKERFSLILESASTNQTSMYLCASSFVDPPSGRDEQFFGPGTRLTVL.

V is TRBV7-8 and J is TRBJ2-5; no firm D call. The CDR3 has 11 residues. Germline lookup yields CDR1 SGHVS and CDR2 FQNEAQ. V was trimmed by 5 bases and J by 5 bases, leaving 6 bases between them. CDR3 region: CASSTSETQYF. In nucleotides, the CDR3 is TGTGCCAGCAGCACCAGCGAGACCCAGTACTTC. The full variable domain, with the rest looked up from reference TRBV7-8 and TRBJ2-5, is GAGVSQSPRYKVAKRGQDVALRCDPISGHVSLFWYQQALGQGPEFLTYFQNEAQLDKSGLPSDRFFAERPEGSVSTLKIQRTQQEDSAVYLCASSTSETQYFGPGTRLLVL.

The chain has TRBV13 and TRBJ2-3; 10 bases line up with TRBD1. The CDR3 length is 15 residues. Germline values: CDR1 PRHDT, CDR2 FYEKMQ (reference sequence). V was clipped by 1 base and J by 6 bases; unmatched bases: 4. Written as DNA, the CDR3 is TGTGCCAGCAGCTTAGATGGGACAGGGGTTGATACGCAGTATTTT. Translation: CASSLDGTGVDTQYF.

The chain employs TRBV29-1 and TRBJ2-7, with 8 nucleotides matching TRBD1. The V segment lost 6 bases and the J segment 5 bases; nucleotides outside the gene matches: 6. Germline assignment: CDR1 SQVTM and CDR2 ANQGSEA. The CDR3 loop spans 12 amino acids. CDR3 coding DNA: TGCAGCGTGGTGACAGGGGAAGACGAGCAGTACTTC. Translation gives CSVVTGEDEQYF.

The chain combines TRBV25-1 with TRBJ1-1, with a tentative D call TRBD1 (5 bases). This CDR3 has 15 amino acids. Per germline, CDR1 MGHDK and CDR2 SYGVNS. V lost 2 bases, J lost 1 base, and 11 bases lay in between. In DNA form, the CDR3 reads TGTGCCAGCAGTGAAACGACAGTGACGAACACTGAAGCTTTCTTT. Amino acid sequence: CASSETTVTNTEAFF.

The chain employs TRBV7-9 and TRBJ2-3, with 7 nucleotides matching TRBD1. Germline CDR1 is SEHNR and CDR2 is FQNEAQ (reference sequence). The CDR3 length is 14 residues. The V segment lost 4 bases and the J segment 4 bases; nucleotides outside the gene matches: 5. The CDR3 reads CASSYPTGSDTQYF. CDR3 bases: TGTGCCAGCAGCTACCCGACAGGGTCAGATACGCAGTATTTT.

The chain recombines TRBV9 with TRBJ2-5, with 15 bases identical to TRBD2. This CDR3 contains 17 residues. CDR1 is SGDLS and CDR2 is YYNGEE in the germline V gene. Germline trimming cut 0 bases from V and 5 bases from J; bases unmatched to any gene: 5. The CDR3 DNA follows: TGTGCCAGCAGCGTAGGGACTAGCGGGGGGGCCTGGGAGACCCAGTACTTC. It encodes CASSVGTSGGAWETQYF.

The CDR3 bases are TGCAGCGTCGTCTCCGGGCCCCAGGTACCGTTAAATGAGCAGTTCTTC. It is translated as CSVVSGPQVPLNEQFF. The rearrangement uses TRBV29-1 and TRBJ2-1, with D hard to call. The CDR3 has 16 amino acids. Trimming stripped 6 bases from V and 7 bases from J, with 25 bases between. The germline V gene encodes CDR1 SQVTM and CDR2 ANQGSEA.

Here the CDR3 DNA reads TGCGCCAGCAGCTTGGAAGGGGTGGTGGAGTCCTACGAGCAGTACTTC. As protein: CASSLEGVVESYEQYF. The chain employs TRBV5-1 and TRBJ2-7, with a tentative D call TRBD1 (5 bases). The CDR3 extends over 16 amino acids. V was cut by 0 bases and J by 1 base, with 14 bases left in between. The germline CDR1 and CDR2 sequences are SGHRS and YFSETQ.

The table lists this clonotype with a count of one. The chain employs TRBV30 and TRBJ2-7, with D possibly matching TRBD1 (6 bases). CDR3 length equals 12 residues. The germline V and J ends were trimmed by 4 bases and 4 bases, with 11 bases remaining between them. In germline, CDR1 is GTSNPN, CDR2 SVGIG (reference sequence). The chain's CDR3 is CAWNPQGYEQYF. The CDR3 nucleotides read TGTGCCTGGAATCCACAGGGATACGAGCAGTACTTC.

V is TRBV27 and J is TRBJ2-7, with D tentatively TRBD1 (5 bases). Germline V lookup: CDR1 MNHEY, CDR2 SMNVEV (reference sequence). The CDR3 length is 13 residues. Deletions cut 5 bases from V and 6 bases from J, with 14 bases between. The CDR3 sequence is CASSINQGSEQYF. Written as DNA, the CDR3 is TGTGCCAGCAGTATCAATCAGGGTAGCGAGCAGTACTTC.

The chain's CDR3 is CSVLKGLGELFF. In DNA, the CDR3 is TGCAGCGTTCTGAAGGGTCTCGGGGAGCTGTTTTTT. The genes are TRBV29-1 and TRBJ2-2; D call uncertain. V was shortened by 5 bases and J by 7 bases, with 11 bases between the two germline ends. Germline V gene lookup returns CDR1 SQVTM and CDR2 ANQGSEA. The CDR3 sequence is 12 residues long.

The chain has TRBV7-8 and TRBJ1-5; D is uncertain. V was trimmed by 5 bases and J by 0 bases, leaving 14 bases between them. CDR1 and CDR2 from the germline V gene are SGHVS and FQNEAQ. This CDR3 is 16 amino acids long. CDR3 in amino acids: CASSPRLDYSNQPQHF. CDR3 nucleotides: TGTGCCAGCAGCCCCCGACTGGACTATAGCAATCAGCCCCAGCATTTT.

This chain links TRBV9 with TRBJ1-1; D gene uncertain. Per the germline V gene, CDR1 is SGDLS and CDR2 is YYNGEE. The CDR3 has 15 amino acids. The ends were cut back, 3 bases at V and 0 bases at J, with 12 bases in the middle. CDR3 coding DNA: TGTGCCAGCAGCGAACCCGGGAGCCTGAACACTGAAGCTTTCTTT. This gives the protein CASSEPGSLNTEAFF.

The chain combines TRBV12-3 or TRBV12-4 with TRBJ1-5; a weak D match, TRBD1 (5 bases). With 6 bases removed from V and 6 bases from J, the gap between germline ends came to 12 bases. The CDR3 runs 13 residues. CDR3 bases: TGTGCCAGCAGGAGGGACCCAGGTCAGCCCCAGCATTTT. Protein product: CASRRDPGQPQHF.